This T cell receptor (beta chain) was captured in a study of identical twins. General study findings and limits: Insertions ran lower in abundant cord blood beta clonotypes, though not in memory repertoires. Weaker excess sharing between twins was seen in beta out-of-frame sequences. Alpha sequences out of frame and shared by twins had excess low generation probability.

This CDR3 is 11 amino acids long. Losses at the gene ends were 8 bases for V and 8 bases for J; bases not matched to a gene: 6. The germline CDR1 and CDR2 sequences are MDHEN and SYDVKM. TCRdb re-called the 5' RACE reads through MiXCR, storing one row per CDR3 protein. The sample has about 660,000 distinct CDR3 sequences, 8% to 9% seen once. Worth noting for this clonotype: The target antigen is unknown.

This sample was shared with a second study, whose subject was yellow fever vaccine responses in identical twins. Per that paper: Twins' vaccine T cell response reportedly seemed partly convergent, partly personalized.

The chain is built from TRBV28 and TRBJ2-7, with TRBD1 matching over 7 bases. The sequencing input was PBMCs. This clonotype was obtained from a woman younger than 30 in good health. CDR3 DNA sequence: TGTGCCAGCTGGGGGACAGTACAGCAGTACTTC. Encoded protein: CASWGTVQQYF. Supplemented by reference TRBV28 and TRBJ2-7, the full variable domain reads DVKVTQSSRYLVKRTGEKVFLECVQDMDHENMFWYRQDPGLGLRLIYFSYDVKMKEKGDIPEGYSVSREKKERFSLILESASTNQTSMYLCASWGTVQQYFGPGTRLTVT.